This TCR beta chain originates from a study of T-cell reconstitution after alpha-beta-depleted transplantation in children. A library of TCRbeta sequences, prepared with unique molecular identifiers, was generated. TCRdb ran MiXCR on the PCR reads and lists one entry per CDR3 protein. The sample holds hundreds of thousands of distinct CDR3 sequences, over 8% seen once. Germline V lookup: CDR1 SGHVS, CDR2 FQNEAQ. This CDR3 is 13 amino acids long. Between the trimmed V and J ends, which lost 5 bases and 7 bases, there was a span of 9 bases. This clonotype was seen at least ten times. This clonotype was obtained from a human donor who donated a stem cell graft to a child with SCID. The chain couples TRBV7-8 to TRBJ1-6; D ambiguous. The source material was PBMCs from the stem cell graft donor, sampled from the stem cell graft. The CDR3 nucleotides are TGTGCCAGCAGCCAACAAGAGAATTCACCCCTCCACTTT. Its translation: CASSQQENSPLHF.